This TCR beta chain comes out of a study of cytomegalovirus exposure and HLA in healthy donors. A few counts support this clone. Primers included in the PCR were 60 Vbeta and 13 Jbeta primers. Repertoires were generated with immunoSEQ multiplex PCR, while TCRdb's copy carries only in-frame clones and drops some. This sample has approximately 120,000 clones, with 74% found just once. The TCR sequence derives from a human donor in good health. The sample consisted of PBMCs.

CDR3 DNA sequence: TGTGCCAGCAGTGTCCGGACAGCCACTGAAGCTTTCTTT. Translated: CASSVRTATEAFF. The chain employs TRBV6-1 and TRBJ1-1; D might be TRBD1 (6 bases). Trimming took 4 bases from V and 4 from J, leaving 10 bases between them. CDR1 is MNHNS and CDR2 is SASEGT in the germline V gene. The CDR3 is 13 amino acids.